This T cell receptor beta chain was obtained from a study of T-cell reconstitution after alpha-beta-depleted transplantation in children. The TCRbeta library was prepared with unique molecular identifiers. TCRdb analysed the PCR reads with MiXCR anew, one entry per CDR3 protein. The data show approximately 980,000 distinct CDR3 sequences, under 30% seen once. Whole-study findings and limits: Expanded clones from the graft, numbering several hundred, reportedly supplied alpha-beta T cells about two months after transplant. At one year after transplant, newly produced T cells mostly accounted for T-cell counts and diversity.

Worth noting for this clonotype: Its target is unknown.

This sample comprised PBMCs, mostly from graft donor cells, obtained 360 days after TCRalphabeta/CD19-depleted stem cell transplant. This TCR came from a boy under three years old who had a stem cell transplant for SCID, so the T cells may come from the graft donor.

Here the CDR3 reads CASTHGQGLFTGELFF. The CDR3 DNA reads as TGTGCCAGCACCCACGGACAGGGGCTTTTCACCGGGGAGCTGTTTTTT. This chain uses TRBV12-3 or TRBV12-4 with TRBJ2-2; 9 bases are shared with TRBD1. V lost 7 bases to trimming and J lost 4 bases; unmatched junction nucleotides: 10. The CDR3 contains 16 residues.